This T cell receptor (beta chain) was retrieved from a study of shared clonotypes between healthy human individuals (dated by TCRdb to the early 2020s). Some background on the complete study: Three men and two women, aged 18 to 49 years, made up the cohort. For each donor, three plates each were used for CD4 naive and CD4 memory, two plates were used for CD8 naive, and one plate was used for CD8 memory. The study deeply sequenced blood TCR repertoires of about 5 healthy adults to estimate repertoire size and the extent of clonotype sharing between individuals. Per donor, leukapheresis produced somewhere between about 0.94 and 10 billion PBMCs. To increase sequencing depth and limit assay-specific biases, TCR repertoire library preparation and sequencing were carried out by different laboratories using diverse techniques. Here is what the overall study found, with its caveats: Naive subsets generally had larger estimated clonotype richness than memory subsets. The small number of donors limited the genetic and exposure-history diversity represented. Only blood was sampled, and tissue TCR repertoires likely differ from those in blood. Pairwise subsampling indicated that sequencing depth was expected to affect the degree of clonotype sharing among donors. Around 5.4% of naive CD4, roughly 3.5% of naive CD8, approximately 2% of memory CD4, and 0.35% to 0.4% of memory CD8 clonotypes were shared across four donors. Compared with non-shared clonotypes, clonotypes shared by all four sorted-subset donors had higher generation probabilities. Even with the large sequencing depth, rarefaction of the sorted-subset datasets indicated that sequencing was incomplete.

The CDR3 holds 14 amino acids from the cysteine to the phenylalanine. Of the read, only the CDR3 DNA is kept; its 42 bases are in frame from base 1. Based on the germline V gene (reference sequence), the CDR1 and CDR2 sequences are MNHNY and SVGAGI. V sheds 6 bases and J sheds 6 bases, leaving 15 bases between their ends. Using the deep immunoSEQ assay, TCR CDR3 regions were amplified from genomic DNA by multiplex PCR. Genomic DNA extracted from each cell subset was distributed evenly over all wells of several immunoSEQ 96-well plates, and each plate served as one replicate. Each replicate PCR for sorted subsets received around 0.2 ug genomic DNA, equal to 28,000 or so T cell genomes. Purified libraries were measured with a Qubit 3.0 fluorometer, size-checked on a Bioanalyzer 2100, and measured again with the KAPA Library Quantification kit. A separate single-read 150-cycle Illumina NextSeq 550 flow cell was used to sequence each immunoSEQ 96-well plate. From the authors' description of their analysis: Because the immunoSEQ output held only junctional sequences and lacked quality scores, the filtering could not match the filtering applied to full-length reads. Sequences were annotated with PyIR, a Python wrapper for IgBLAST v1.9, and V/J genes and CDR3 were assigned using IMGT germline references. Reads were removed for weak V/J assignments (E-value above 1e-6), missing CDR3, stop codons, out-of-frame junctions, or ambiguous translated residues. V3J clonotypes were defined as sequences sharing the same inferred V gene, J gene, and CDR3 amino acid sequence. To compute the percentage overlap between repertoires, the number of shared unique clonotypes was divided by the size of the smaller repertoire. Three approaches were used to assess repertoire richness: RTK rarefaction, the Chao1 estimator, and Recon v2.1 estimates of unobserved clonotypes. For all TCRbeta clonotypes obtained by the gDNA method from several donors, generation probabilities were computed with OLGA. TCRdb provides this immuneACCESS table in a form limited to in-frame rearrangements. Some clones are lacking; in checked studies, under half of them reflect an unresolved V gene, and why the rest are absent is not known. V and J calls and clone size are those listed in that table; D and trimming were worked out from the DNA. A total of over 2 million clones appear in this sample, about 95% of them only once. Approximately 0.13% of the sample is held by the ten biggest clonotypes.

In the case of this clone: Its antigen is unknown. No much larger clone exists at a distance of one base, and base qualities are not known.

Donors were healthy HIV-negative adults with no recently reported acute infections or vaccinations. Every donor was a Caucasian adult living in Nashville, Tennessee, USA. CD4+ T cells were enriched by magnetic negative selection, after which naive cells were positively selected on CD45RA and the negative fraction was taken as the memory subset. After blood collection by leukapheresis, PBMCs were isolated using Ficoll-Histopaque density gradient centrifugation and then cryopreserved in the vapor phase of liquid nitrogen. Purity and quantity of every magnetically sorted T cell population were checked by analytical flow cytometry. Genomic DNA was isolated from every sorted fraction and measured by UV absorbance on a Nanodrop 2000c.

Recombination joined TRBV6-6 with TRBJ1-5; TRBD1 is possibly the D segment (6 matching bases). This TCR derives from a young man in good health. The sample was naive CD4+ T cells sorted from blood. Explained via the paper, the cell subset or site label denotes: CD45RA+ positively selected. The DNA is as follows: TGTGCCAGCAGGTCTACAGGGTGGAGTCAGCCCCAGCATTTT. The resulting protein is CASRSTGWSQPQHF.